What follows is one T cell receptor beta chain and its context. This receptor's antigen is unknown. No base quality values were provided; no much bigger clone lies one nucleotide off. The data were taken from a study of blood T cell repertoires in COVID-19 (dated by TCRdb to the early 2020s). About the investigation overall: Collaborator samples came from the United States, Italy and Spain and covered acute and convalescent phases of COVID-19. The material from the prospective study consisted of cDNA or gDNA derived from T cells, B-cell-depleted T cells, or PBMCs. The dataset comprised deeply sampled blood TCRbeta repertoires from subjects exposed to, actively infected with, or recovered from COVID-19. A freely available public database, intended as a resource for researchers studying the immune response to SARS-CoV-2, is where the repertoires were released. Samples came from the ongoing ImmuneRACE study (first 160 participants) plus 1,254 subjects from 6 global collaborators. A de-identified subject ID, COVID-19 status, age in years and sex were almost always included in the sample metadata. Where HLA class I and class II types were available, the types were taken from metadata supplied by the sample provider, not from assay-based typing.

TCRbeta CDR3 regions were amplified from genomic DNA by means of the immunoSEQ Assay, a bias-controlled multiplex PCR. As for the authors' bioinformatics: Nucleated cell counts per sample were estimated from amplification of reference gene primers within the assay. Sequence reads were collapsed and filtered to measure the absolute abundance of every unique TCRbeta CDR3 rearrangement. For each sample, productive Simpson clonality was calculated as the square root of Simpson's diversity index over productive rearrangements. In its TCRdb copy, this immuneACCESS table keeps in-frame sequences only and misses some clones. Where compared with another copy, unresolved V genes explain less than half of these, and the others have no known cause. The DNA was the basis for D and trimming; V, J and clone size are from that table. Across this sample there are around 130,000 clones, with about 76% seen only once. Together, the top ten hold roughly 20% of the sample.

The CDR3 runs 16 amino acids, cysteine and phenylalanine included. Only the CDR3 DNA is retained, 48 bases long and in frame from the first base. Trimming at the junction amounts to 1 base on V and 2 bases on J, and the germline ends lie 13 bases apart. CDR1 and CDR2, per the germline V gene, are MNHNS and SASEGT. Study-wide findings and limitations: The quantity of clinical and demographic metadata differed by source and by participant and was supplied without curation.

Collaborating institutions collected whole blood in K2EDTA tubes following their own protocols. For TCRbeta analysis, collaborators shipped samples in one of three forms: frozen whole blood, isolated PBMCs, or DNA extracted from either of those sample types. Input material: peripheral blood. Recombination connected TRBV6-1 to TRBJ2-3; the D gene is perhaps TRBD1, from 6 matching bases. The clonotype originates from a man at least 80 years old with acute or convalescent COVID-19. In nucleotides, the sequence is TGTGCCAGCAGTGAAGTTGGGGGCAGGCCCACAGATACGCAGTATTTT. It translates to CASSEVGGRPTDTQYF.